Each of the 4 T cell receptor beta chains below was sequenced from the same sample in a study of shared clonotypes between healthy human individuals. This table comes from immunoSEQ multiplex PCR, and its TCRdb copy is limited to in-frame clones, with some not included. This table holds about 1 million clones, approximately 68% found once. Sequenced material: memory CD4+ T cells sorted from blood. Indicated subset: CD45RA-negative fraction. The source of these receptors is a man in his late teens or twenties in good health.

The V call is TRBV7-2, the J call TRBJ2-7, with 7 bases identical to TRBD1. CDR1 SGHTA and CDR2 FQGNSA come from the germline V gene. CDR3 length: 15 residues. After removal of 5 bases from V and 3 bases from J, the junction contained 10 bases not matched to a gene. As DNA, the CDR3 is TGTGCCAGCAGCCCCGGGACAGTGGGCCACTACGAGCAGTACTTC. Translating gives CASSPGTVGHYEQYF.

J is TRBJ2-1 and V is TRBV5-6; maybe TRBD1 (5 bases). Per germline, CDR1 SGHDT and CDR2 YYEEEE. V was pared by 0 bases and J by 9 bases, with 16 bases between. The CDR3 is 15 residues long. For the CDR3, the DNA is TGTGCCAGCAGCTTGGTGGTTGTCAGGGTGGGTGAGCAGTTCTTC. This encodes CASSLVVVRVGEQFF.

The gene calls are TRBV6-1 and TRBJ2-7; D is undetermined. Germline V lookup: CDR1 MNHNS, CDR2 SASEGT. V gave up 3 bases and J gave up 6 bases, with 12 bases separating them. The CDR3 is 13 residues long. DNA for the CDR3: TGTGCCAGCAGTGAGGCCCCGAAACGCGAGCAGTACTTC. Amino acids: CASSEAPKREQYF.

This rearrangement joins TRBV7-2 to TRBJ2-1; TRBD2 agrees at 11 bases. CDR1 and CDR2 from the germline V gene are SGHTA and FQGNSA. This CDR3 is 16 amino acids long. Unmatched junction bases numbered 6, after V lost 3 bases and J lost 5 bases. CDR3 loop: CASSFSGRAGDNEQFF. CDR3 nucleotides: TGTGCCAGCAGCTTTAGCGGGAGGGCCGGGGACAATGAGCAGTTCTTC.